Only a few counts were recorded for the clone carrying this TCR beta chain. Its target is not known. PCR involved 60 Vbeta and 13 Jbeta primers. Original processing methods: Roughly 11 million shared chains were among tens of millions of unique TCR beta chains counted in a later analysis. Assay used: immunoSEQ multiplex PCR; TCRdb lists only in-frame clones, some missing. V, J and clone size were drawn from that table, and D and trimming were deduced from the DNA. Among some 87,000 clones listed, over 70% were seen once. Germline CDR1 and CDR2: MDHEN and SYDVKM. V was shortened by 2 bases and J by 6 bases, with 8 bases between the two germline ends. This CDR3 comprises 13 residues. These data originate in a study of cytomegalovirus exposure and HLA in healthy donors. Study-level points and caveats: It was reported that TCR beta sequences correctly inferred the HLA-A and HLA-B alleles for most subjects. Association of a missense DCLRE1C variant with TCR beta V- and J-gene trimming was reported in a later analysis. Clonal expansion, a later analysis showed, was greater in HLA-associated TCR beta chains than in equally common others.

The chain is built from TRBV28 and TRBJ1-5, with D unresolved. The receptor was derived from a woman in her forties in good health and CMV-seropositive. Sequencing was done on a sample of PBMCs. This CDR3 reads CASSLRVAQPQHF. CDR3 nucleotides: TGTGCCAGCAGTTTACGAGTAGCTCAGCCCCAGCATTTT.